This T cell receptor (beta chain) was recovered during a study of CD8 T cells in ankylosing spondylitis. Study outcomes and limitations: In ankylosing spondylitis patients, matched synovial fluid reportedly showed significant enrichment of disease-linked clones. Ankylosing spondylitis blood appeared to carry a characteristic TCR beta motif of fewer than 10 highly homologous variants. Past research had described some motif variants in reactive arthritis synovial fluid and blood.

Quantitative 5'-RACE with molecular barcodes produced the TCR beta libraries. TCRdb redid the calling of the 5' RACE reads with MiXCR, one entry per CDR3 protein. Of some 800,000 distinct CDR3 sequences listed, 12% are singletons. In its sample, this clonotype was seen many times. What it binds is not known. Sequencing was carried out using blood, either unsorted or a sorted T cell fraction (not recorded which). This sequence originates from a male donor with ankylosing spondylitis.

CDR3 in DNA: TGTGCCAGCTCACCAGTGTCGCTAGCGGGAGCACAGTCCTACAATGAGCAGTTCTTC. It encodes CASSPVSLAGAQSYNEQFF. The V gene is TRBV18, the J gene TRBJ2-1, with 10 positions matching TRBD2. This CDR3 has 19 residues. The V and J ends lost 2 bases and 1 base, in that order; junction bases with no gene match: 11. Per the germline V gene, CDR1 is KGHSH and CDR2 is LQKENI.